The TCR beta chain under discussion was sequenced for a study of Ad26.COV2.S vaccination and SARS-CoV-2 variants. The study, taken as a whole, reports: In vaccinated individuals, spike-specific CD8+ and CD4+ T cell responses reportedly displayed substantial breadth. Higher spike-specific TCR breadth was found in vaccine recipients than in placebo recipients. Total T cell responses, in the TCR breadth and depth analyses, may have been underestimated.

The germline gives CDR1 LGHNA, CDR2 YNFKEQ. The ends were cut back, 1 base at V and 3 bases at J, with 16 bases in the middle. This CDR3 spans 16 amino acids. Treatment in this sample: approximately 18 received Ad26.COV2.S at low or high dose, single or two shots; about 5 received placebo; per-sample allocation not given. On day 63 after the first injection, vaccine and placebo recipients gave samples. Sequencing was performed with immunoSEQ multiplex PCR; in TCRdb, only in-frame clones are kept and a portion is missing. The sample consists of around 400,000 clones, around 82% of them appearing once. As to this clone: Its antigen is as yet unknown.

This chain joins TRBV4-2 and TRBJ2-7; possible D gene TRBD2, 6 bases. The origin of this receptor is a person between 18 and 60 years old who received the Ad26.COV2.S COVID-19 vaccine or a placebo. The sequences come from peripheral blood, collected in a trial of Ad26.COV2.S vaccine versus placebo. DNA for the CDR3: TGTGCCAGCAGCCAAGTAACGAGGCGGGGCCACTACGAGCAGTACTTC. It translates to CASSQVTRRGHYEQYF.